The 9 T cell receptor beta chains below all came from one sample that was sequenced in a study of regulatory T cells in long-lasting Graves disease. Construction of TCR beta libraries relied on iRepertoire HTBI primers and on Arm-PCR targeting CDR3 regions. TCRdb redid the calling of the multiplex PCR reads with MiXCR, one entry per CDR3 protein. The sample lists about 610,000 distinct CDR3 sequences, around 16% occurring once. Sample time point: newly diagnosed GD, antithyroid drugs for less than 3 months. After RNA was extracted from PBMCs, the TCR library was made from it. These data were likewise used in another study, on T cells in Graves' hyperthyroidism and ophthalmopathy.

The sequencing here drew on peripheral blood mononuclear cells (PBMCs), taken at new diagnosis, from a patient treated with antithyroid drugs. Source of these receptors: a man aged 18 to 29 with Graves disease.

The rearrangement joins TRBV12-3 or TRBV12-4 to TRBJ1-2; no firm D call. The CDR3 is 14 residues long. Trimming took 0 bases from V and 0 from J, leaving 5 bases between them. CDR3 sequence reads: CASSLANSNYGYTF. The DNA for the CDR3 is TGTGCCAGCAGTTTAGCGAATTCTAACTATGGCTACACCTTC.

This clonotype has at least ten counts. V and J are TRBV7-9 and TRBJ1-1; D unclear. The CDR3 is made up of 12 amino acids. Germline values: CDR1 SEHNR, CDR2 FQNEAQ (reference sequence). V lost 5 bases and J 4 bases, leaving 8 bases between the germline ends. The CDR3 here is CASSPLSTEAFF. As DNA, the CDR3 is TGTGCCAGCAGCCCTCTATCCACTGAAGCTTTCTTT.

The V call is TRBV7-9, the J call TRBJ1-5; possible D gene TRBD1, 6 bases. Germline loops: CDR1 SEHNR, CDR2 FQNEAQ (reference sequence). There are 15 residues in the CDR3. V dropped 5 bases and J dropped 2 bases, with 13 bases sitting between them. As DNA, the CDR3 is TGTGCCAGCAGCCCCTCAGGACAGCGCAATCAGCCCCAGCATTTT. As protein: CASSPSGQRNQPQHF. The full variable domain, rest sourced from reference TRBV7-9 and TRBJ1-5, is DTGVSQNPRHKITKRGQNVTFRCDPISEHNRLYWYRQTLGQGPEFLTYFQNEAQLEKSRLLSDRFSAERPKGSFSTLEIQRTEQGDSAMYLCASSPSGQRNQPQHFGDGTRLSIL.

This clonotype was seen ten or more times. V and J are TRBV2 and TRBJ2-7; 13 nucleotides line up with TRBD2. CDR3 length equals 15 residues. The junction had 11 bases not matched to a gene; V was cut back by 7 bases and J by 8 bases. Per the germline V gene, CDR1 is SNHLY and CDR2 is FYNNEI. CDR3: CASTRGTSGAFKQYF. The CDR3 DNA reads as TGTGCCAGCACACGGGGGACTAGCGGGGCGTTTAAGCAGTACTTC.

V usage is TRBV14 and J usage is TRBJ1-2, with 8 bases aligning to TRBD1. The CDR3 is 14 amino acids. With V trimmed by 1 base and J by 7 bases, 5 bases remained unmatched. The germline CDR1 and CDR2 sequences are SGHDN and FVKESK. CDR3 nucleotides: TGTGCCAGCAGCCAAGCAGGGGGCCAGTTTGGCTACACCTTC. Protein sequence: CASSQAGGQFGYTF.

At least ten counts were recorded for this clonotype. The chain employs TRBV12-3 or TRBV12-4 and TRBJ1-2, with 7 bases that match TRBD1. J lost 7 bases, V lost 6 bases, and 11 bases had no gene match. This CDR3 has 14 amino acids. This CDR3 reads CASSRQGPLSGYTF. The CDR3 coding sequence is TGTGCCAGCAGCAGACAGGGTCCTCTGAGTGGCTACACCTTC.

This clonotype was counted ten times or more. The J gene is TRBJ2-3, the V gene TRBV5-1; D is perhaps TRBD1 (6 bases). Deletions cut 4 bases from V and 4 bases from J, with 10 bases between. Germline V gene lookup returns CDR1 SGHRS and CDR2 YFSETQ. This CDR3 region has 13 residues. The CDR3 bases are TGCGCCAGCAGCGGGGGCGTACCAGATACGCAGTATTTT. It codes for CASSGGVPDTQYF.

The rearrangement links TRBV7-9 to TRBJ2-1, with D possibly matching TRBD2 (6 bases). Germline V gene data show CDR1 as SEHNR and CDR2 as FQNEAQ (reference sequence). V was cut by 5 bases and J by 0 bases, with 23 bases left in between. This CDR3 has 19 amino acids. CDR3 residues: CASSRETSWGYSSYNEQFF. CDR3 bases: TGTGCCAGCAGCCGTGAGACTAGTTGGGGCTACAGCTCCTACAATGAGCAGTTCTTC.

This clonotype has a count of ten or more. The genes are TRBV27 and TRBJ2-3; perhaps TRBD2 as D (6 bases). V gave up 8 bases and J gave up 1 base, with 28 bases separating them. In germline, CDR1 is MNHEY, CDR2 SMNVEV (reference sequence). This CDR3 is 19 amino acids long. The CDR3 protein is CASSSLGAGTAPGTDTQYF. Written as DNA, the CDR3 is TGTGCCAGCTCCTCGTTGGGAGCCGGGACTGCCCCCGGCACAGATACGCAGTATTTT.